This T cell receptor beta chain was observed in a study of OX40 agonist ivuxolimab in advanced cancers. At the level of the whole study: Ivuxolimab was an agonistic, fully human IgG2 monoclonal antibody directed against OX40 (CD134), a costimulatory receptor. Three dose-escalation patients achieved partial responses, one with hepatocellular carcinoma and two with cutaneous melanoma. Of the roughly 53 patients in dose escalation, about 20 had hepatocellular carcinoma, some 15 had melanoma, 9 had renal cell carcinoma and 9 had head and neck cancer. Intravenous ivuxolimab was administered to patients every 2 weeks at six dose levels: 0.01, 0.1, 0.3, 1.5, 3 and 10 mg/kg. Prior anti-PD-1, anti-PD-L1 or anti-CTLA-4 therapy was permitted, and about 40% of dose-escalation patients had received checkpoint inhibitors. The point of sequencing TCRbeta in the periphery was to test whether ivuxolimab changed TCR sequence diversity and drove clonal T-cell expansion. The monotherapy dose-escalation portion (N ≈ 50 patients) of the phase I ivuxolimab trial is reported in the paper. In the dose-escalation cohort, roughly four fifths of patients were male, and the mean age was roughly 60 years, with a range of roughly 20 to 80. What the research found in general, with its limitations: In partial responders in the 0.1-3.0 mg/kg groups, normalized peripheral clonal expansion was found to be among the lowest, especially among CD8+ T cells. At doses of 0.1 to 3.0 mg/kg, clonal expansion of both CD4+ and CD8+ T cells in blood was seen between baseline and week 6. Low levels of normalized T-cell clonal expansion were also seen in some patients who did not respond. After ivuxolimab, expanded clones were on average more numerous among CD8+ T cells than among CD4+ T cells. The antigen specificity of the clonally expanded peripheral T cells was not determined.

In regard to this clone: No antigen is known for it. Per-base qualities were not stored, and no clone one base away is much larger.

Patients with autoimmune disease history or receiving systemic immunosuppression were excluded from the trial. Peripheral blood for TCR sequencing was collected from all dose cohorts at baseline, on cycle 4 day 1, and on cycle 7 day 1. Samples were obtained from an open-label, multicenter, first-in-human phase I dose-escalation trial of ivuxolimab. Adults with locally advanced or metastatic melanoma, renal cell carcinoma, hepatocellular carcinoma or head and neck squamous cell carcinoma were enrolled in the trial. CD4+ and CD8+ T cells were sorted separately from peripheral blood before TCR sequencing. For CDR1 and CDR2, the germline V gene lists SNHLY and FYNNEI. V was cut back by 0 bases and J by 0 bases, leaving a gap of 11 bases between them. From its cysteine to its phenylalanine, the CDR3 spans 16 amino acids. Of the read, only the CDR3 DNA is kept; its 48 bases are in frame from base 1. Genomic DNA was extracted from sorted cells for sequencing of the TCRbeta CDR3 region. The immunoSEQ Assay was used to sequence the TCRbeta CDR3 regions. What TCRdb holds here is the immuneACCESS table cut down to in-frame rearrangements. Part of the clones is not present; checked against another copy, under half of the missing clones reflect an unresolved V gene, and the others are unexplained. The sample yields about 43,000 clones; 70% to 90% were counted once. The ten largest account for roughly 10% of the sample.

The chain is made from TRBV2 and TRBJ1-2; tentative D gene TRBD1, with 5 bases matching. The origin of this receptor is an adult with an advanced solid tumor such as melanoma, head and neck, liver or kidney cancer. The material was CD4+ or CD8+ T cells sorted from blood, obtained in a trial of the OX40 agonist ivuxolimab. The CDR3 loop reads CASSEAGEGANYGYTF. The nucleotide sequence is TGTGCCAGCAGTGAAGCGGGGGAGGGAGCTAACTATGGCTACACCTTC.